This T cell receptor (beta chain) derives from a study of T cells of healthy individuals. One entry per CDR3 protein, called by TCRdb with MiXCR from the 5' RACE reads. The sample records tens of thousands of distinct CDR3 sequences, 16% being singletons. The CDR3 loop spans 15 amino acids. Germline loops: CDR1 MGHRA, CDR2 YSYEKL. With 3 bases removed from V and 0 bases from J, the gap between germline ends came to 9 bases. The TCR originated in a human donor in good health. J is TRBJ2-1 and V is TRBV4-1; possibly TRBD2 for D (6 bases). CDR3 sequence reads: CASSQDGSSYNEQFF. The CDR3, as DNA: TGCGCCAGCAGCCAGGACGGGAGCTCCTACAATGAGCAGTTCTTC.